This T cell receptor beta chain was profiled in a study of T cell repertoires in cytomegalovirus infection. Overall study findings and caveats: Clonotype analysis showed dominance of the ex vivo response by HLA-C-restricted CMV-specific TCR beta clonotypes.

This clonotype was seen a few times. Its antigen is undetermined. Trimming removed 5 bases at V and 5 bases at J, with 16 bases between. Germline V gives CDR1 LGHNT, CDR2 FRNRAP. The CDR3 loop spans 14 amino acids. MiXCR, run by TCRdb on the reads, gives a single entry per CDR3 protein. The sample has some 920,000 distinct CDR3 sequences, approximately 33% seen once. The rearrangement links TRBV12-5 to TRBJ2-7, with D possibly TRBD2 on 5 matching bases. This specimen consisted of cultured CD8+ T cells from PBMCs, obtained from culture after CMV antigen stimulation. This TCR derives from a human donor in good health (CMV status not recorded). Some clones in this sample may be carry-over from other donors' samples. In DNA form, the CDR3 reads TGTGCTAGTGGTCCCGAGGGATCCCATGACGAGCAGTACTTC. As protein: CASGPEGSHDEQYF.